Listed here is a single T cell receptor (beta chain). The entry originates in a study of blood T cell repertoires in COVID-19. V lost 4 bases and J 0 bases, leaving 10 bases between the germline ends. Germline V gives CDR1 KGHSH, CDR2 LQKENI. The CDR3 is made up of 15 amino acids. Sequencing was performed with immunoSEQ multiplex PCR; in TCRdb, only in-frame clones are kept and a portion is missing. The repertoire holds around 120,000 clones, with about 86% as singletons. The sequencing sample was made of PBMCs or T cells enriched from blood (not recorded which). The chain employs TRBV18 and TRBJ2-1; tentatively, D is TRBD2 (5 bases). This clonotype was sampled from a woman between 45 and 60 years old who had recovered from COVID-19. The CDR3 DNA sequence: TGTGCCAGCTCACAGGGCGGGCTCTCCTACAATGAGCAGTTCTTC. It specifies CASSQGGLSYNEQFF. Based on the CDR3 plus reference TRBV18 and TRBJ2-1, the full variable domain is NAGVMQNPRHLVRRRGQEARLRCSPMKGHSHVYWYRQLPEEGLKFMVYLQKENIIDESGMPKERFSAEFPKEGPSILRIQQVVRGDSAAYFCASSQGGLSYNEQFFGPGTRLTVL.